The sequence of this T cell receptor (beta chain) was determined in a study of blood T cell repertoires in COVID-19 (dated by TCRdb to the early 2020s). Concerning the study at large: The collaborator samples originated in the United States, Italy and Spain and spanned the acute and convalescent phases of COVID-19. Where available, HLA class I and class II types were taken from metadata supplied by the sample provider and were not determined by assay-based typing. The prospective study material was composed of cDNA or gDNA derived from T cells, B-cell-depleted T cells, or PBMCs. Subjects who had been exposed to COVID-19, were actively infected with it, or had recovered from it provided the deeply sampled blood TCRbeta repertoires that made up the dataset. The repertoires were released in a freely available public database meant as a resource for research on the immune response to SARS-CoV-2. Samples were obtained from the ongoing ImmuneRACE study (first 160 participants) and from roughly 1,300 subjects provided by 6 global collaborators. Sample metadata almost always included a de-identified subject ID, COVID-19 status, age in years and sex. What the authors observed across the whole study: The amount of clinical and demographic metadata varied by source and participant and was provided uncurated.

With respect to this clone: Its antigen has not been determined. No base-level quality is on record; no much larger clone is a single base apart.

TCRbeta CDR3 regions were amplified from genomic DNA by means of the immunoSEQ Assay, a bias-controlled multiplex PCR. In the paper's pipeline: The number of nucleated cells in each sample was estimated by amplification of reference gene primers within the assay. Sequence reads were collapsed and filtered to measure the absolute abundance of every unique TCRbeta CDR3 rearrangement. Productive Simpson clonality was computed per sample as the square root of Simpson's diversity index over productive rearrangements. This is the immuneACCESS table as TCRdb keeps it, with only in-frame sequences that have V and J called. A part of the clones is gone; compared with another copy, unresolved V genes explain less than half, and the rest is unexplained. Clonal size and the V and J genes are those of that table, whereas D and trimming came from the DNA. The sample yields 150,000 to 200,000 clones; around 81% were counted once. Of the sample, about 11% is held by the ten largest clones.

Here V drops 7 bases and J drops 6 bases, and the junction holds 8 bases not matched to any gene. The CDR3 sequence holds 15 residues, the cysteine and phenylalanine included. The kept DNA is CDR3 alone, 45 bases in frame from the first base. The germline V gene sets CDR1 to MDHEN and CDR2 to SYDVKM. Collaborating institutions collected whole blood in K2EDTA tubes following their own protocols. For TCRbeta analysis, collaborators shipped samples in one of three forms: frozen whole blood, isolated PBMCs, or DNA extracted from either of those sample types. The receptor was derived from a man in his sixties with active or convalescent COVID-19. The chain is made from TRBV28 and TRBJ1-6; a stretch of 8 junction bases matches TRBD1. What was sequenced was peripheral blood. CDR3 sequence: CASTVDRGLNSPLHF. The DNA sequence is TGTGCCAGCACCGTCGACAGGGGCCTTAATTCACCCCTCCACTTT.